This T cell receptor (beta chain) was recovered during a study of cytomegalovirus exposure and HLA in healthy donors. PCR used 60 Vbeta primers and 13 Jbeta primers. Some clones are missing from TCRdb's copy, which holds only in-frame ones; the method was immunoSEQ multiplex PCR. The sample contains about 190,000 clones, roughly 77% of which appear only once. CDR1 is SGHRS, CDR2 YFSETQ, per germline. With V trimmed by 4 bases and J by 2 bases, 3 bases remained unmatched. The CDR3 extends over 14 amino acids. The V gene is TRBV5-1, the J gene TRBJ1-1, with 9 bases lining up with TRBD1. The clonotype originates from a woman in her 30s in good health and CMV-seropositive. The sample taken for sequencing was PBMCs. The CDR3 DNA follows: TGCGCCAGCAGCCACACAGGGGGCAACACTGAAGCTTTCTTT. It is translated as CASSHTGGNTEAFF.